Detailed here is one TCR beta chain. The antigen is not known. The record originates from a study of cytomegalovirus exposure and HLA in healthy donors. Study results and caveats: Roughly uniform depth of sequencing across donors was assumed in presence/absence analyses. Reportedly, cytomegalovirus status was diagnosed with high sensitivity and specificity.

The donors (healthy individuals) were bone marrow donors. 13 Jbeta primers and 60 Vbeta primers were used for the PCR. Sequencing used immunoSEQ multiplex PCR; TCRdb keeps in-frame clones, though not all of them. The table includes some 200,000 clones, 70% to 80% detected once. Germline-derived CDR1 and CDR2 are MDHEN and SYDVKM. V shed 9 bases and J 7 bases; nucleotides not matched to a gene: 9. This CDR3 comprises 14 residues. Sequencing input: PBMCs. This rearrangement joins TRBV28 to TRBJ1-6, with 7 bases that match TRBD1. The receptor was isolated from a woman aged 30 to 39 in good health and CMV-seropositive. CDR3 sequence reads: CASSGTDKNSPLHF. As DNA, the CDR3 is TGTGCCAGTTCCGGGACAGATAAAAATTCACCCCTCCACTTT.